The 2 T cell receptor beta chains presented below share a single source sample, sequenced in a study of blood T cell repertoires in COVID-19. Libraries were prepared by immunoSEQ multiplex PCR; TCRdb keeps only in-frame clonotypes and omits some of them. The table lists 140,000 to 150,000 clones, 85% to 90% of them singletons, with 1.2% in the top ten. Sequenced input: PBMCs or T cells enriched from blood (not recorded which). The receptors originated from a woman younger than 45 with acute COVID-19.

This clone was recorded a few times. The CDR3 region has the DNA TGTGCCAGCAGCTCCCAAGCGAGCTCTGGAAACACCATATATTTT. Protein product: CASSSQASSGNTIYF. This chain uses TRBV5-4 with TRBJ1-3; D is unresolved. Germline V gene lookup returns CDR1 SGHNT and CDR2 YYREEE (reference sequence). V lost 3 bases, J lost 0 bases, and 10 bases lay in between. The CDR3 runs 15 residues.

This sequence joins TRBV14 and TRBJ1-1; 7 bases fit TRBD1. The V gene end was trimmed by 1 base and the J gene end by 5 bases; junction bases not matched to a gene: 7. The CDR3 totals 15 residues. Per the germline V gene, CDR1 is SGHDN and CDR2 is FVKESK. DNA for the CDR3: TGTGCCAGCAGCCAAGCACAACTACAGGGGACTGAAGCTTTCTTT. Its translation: CASSQAQLQGTEAFF.